This entry lists 15 T cell receptor beta chains sequenced from one sample in a study of blood T cell repertoires in COVID-19. The protocol was immunoSEQ multiplex PCR, while the TCRdb copy is restricted to in-frame clones and leaves out a portion. This repertoire shows just under 80,000 clones, around 84% found once; its top ten account for about 35%. Sequencing was performed on peripheral blood. The receptors derive from a woman in her 70s with acute or convalescent COVID-19.

The V and J genes are TRBV5-4 and TRBJ2-7, with a tentative D call TRBD1 (6 bases). The CDR3 totals 13 residues. Per germline, CDR1 SGHNT and CDR2 YYREEE (reference sequence). Trimming stripped 4 bases from V and 4 bases from J, with 12 bases between. The CDR3 bases are TGTGCCAGCAGCCACCCGGACAGATACGAGCAGTACTTC. This translates into CASSHPDRYEQYF.

This sequence joins TRBV6-5 and TRBJ1-5, with D maybe TRBD1 (5 bases). Germline V gives CDR1 MNHEY, CDR2 SVGAGI. V lost 7 bases and J lost 5, with 15 bases in between. CDR3 length: 14 amino acids. The CDR3 region is CASTPQGMDQPQHF. The CDR3 nucleotides read TGTGCCAGCACTCCCCAGGGAATGGATCAGCCCCAGCATTTT.

This clone was seen only a few times. This chain links TRBV2 with TRBJ1-5, with a tentative D call TRBD1 (5 bases). CDR1 and CDR2 from the germline V gene are SNHLY and FYNNEI. CDR3 length equals 16 residues. Trimming left V 1 base short and J 2 bases short, with 12 bases between. This CDR3 is CASSEELGRGNQPQHF. CDR3 DNA sequence: TGTGCCAGCAGTGAAGAGTTGGGGCGAGGCAATCAGCCCCAGCATTTT.

This chain joins TRBV2 and TRBJ1-1, with TRBD1 as a possible D gene (5 bases). Germline values: CDR1 SNHLY, CDR2 FYNNEI. With 3 bases removed from V and 6 bases from J, the gap between germline ends came to 17 bases. The CDR3 totals 15 residues. CDR3 sequence: CASSEWEGWGAEAFF. For the CDR3, the DNA is TGTGCCAGCAGTGAGTGGGAGGGATGGGGCGCTGAAGCTTTCTTT. The entire variable domain, with the rest obtained from reference TRBV2 and TRBJ1-1, is as follows: EPEVTQTPSHQVTQMGQEVILRCVPISNHLYFYWYRQILGQKVEFLVSFYNNEISEKSEIFDDQFSVERPDGSNFTLKIRSTKLEDSAMYFCASSEWEGWGAEAFFGQGTRLTVV.

This clone was seen just once. This chain uses TRBV2 with TRBJ2-1; D gene ambiguous. Germline V gene sequence: CDR1 SNHLY, CDR2 FYNNEI. This CDR3 has 14 residues. Trimming removed 8 bases at V and 0 bases at J, with 11 bases between. The CDR3 coding sequence is TGTGCCAGCTCTCAGGCCTTCTCCTACAATGAGCAGTTCTTC. Translating it yields CASSQAFSYNEQFF.

The V and J genes are TRBV5-1 and TRBJ1-5; TRBD1 matches at 7 bases. Germline lookup yields CDR1 SGHRS and CDR2 YFSETQ. This CDR3 spans 15 amino acids. The trim removed 0 bases at V and 8 bases at J, leaving 8 bases unmatched. The CDR3 sequence: CASSLGAGGKEPQHF. The DNA for the CDR3 is TGCGCCAGCAGCTTGGGAGCAGGGGGGAAAGAGCCCCAGCATTTT. Together with reference TRBV5-1 and TRBJ1-5, the CDR3 gives the full variable domain: KAGVTQTPRYLIKTRGQQVTLSCSPISGHRSVSWYQQTPGQGLQFLFEYFSETQRNKGNFPGRFSGRQFSNSRSEMNVSTLELGDSALYLCASSLGAGGKEPQHFGDGTRLSIL.

This clone was seen a few times. The chain recombines TRBV2 with TRBJ2-7; possibly TRBD1 for D (6 bases). This CDR3 is built from 15 residues. V was shortened by 7 bases and J by 0 bases, with 16 bases between the two germline ends. Looked up from germline, CDR1 is SNHLY and CDR2 is FYNNEI. The CDR3 DNA reads as TGTGCCAGCAAAAATGACAGGCAAAACTCCTACGAGCAGTACTTC. Translated, it gives CASKNDRQNSYEQYF.

The V call is TRBV30, the J call TRBJ2-3; 12 bases are shared with TRBD2. The CDR3 is made up of 16 amino acids. The V segment lost 4 bases and the J segment 3 bases; nucleotides outside the gene matches: 8. The germline gives CDR1 GTSNPN, CDR2 SVGIG (reference sequence). The CDR3 sequence is CAWTKRLAGGTDTQYF. CDR3 DNA: TGTGCCTGGACCAAACGGCTAGCGGGAGGGACAGATACGCAGTATTTT.

The J gene is TRBJ1-3, the V gene TRBV5-1, with TRBD1 as a possible D gene (5 bases). Germline CDR1 is SGHRS and CDR2 is YFSETQ. CDR3 length: 16 amino acids. With 1 base removed from V and 1 base from J, the gap between germline ends came to 12 bases. The CDR3, as DNA: TGCGCCAGCAGCTTGACGCAGGGCCAATCTGGAAACACCATATATTTT. It codes for CASSLTQGQSGNTIYF.

The V and J genes are TRBV12-2 and TRBJ2-2; the table's D gene call, TRBD2, was not cross checked with the DNA. TRBV12-2 is labeled a pseudogene. The CDR3 loop spans 19 amino acids. The CDR3 is CASRRAMARGEVLGGELFF. CDR3 in DNA: TGTGCAAGTCGTCGGGCCATGGCGCGGGGCGAGGTTTTGGGCGGGGAGCTGTTTTTT.

The chain has TRBV3-1 (or the pseudogene TRBV3-2) and TRBJ2-2; 8 positions match TRBD2. V trimming: 6 bases; J trimming: 3 bases; junction bases outside the gene matches: 6. Germline V lookup: CDR1 LGHDT, CDR2 YNNKEL (reference sequence). The CDR3 spans 15 residues. The CDR3 protein is CASRAGAVYTGELFF. CDR3 sequence (DNA): TGTGCCAGCAGAGCGGGGGCAGTTTACACCGGGGAGCTGTTTTTT.

Only a few counts were recorded for this clone. This chain connects TRBV5-1 to TRBJ1-6; D is possibly TRBD1 (5 bases). Germline CDR1 is SGHRS and CDR2 is YFSETQ. The CDR3 is 13 amino acids. V was cut by 4 bases and J by 10 bases, with 12 bases left in between. The CDR3 coding sequence is TGCGCCAGCAGCCTCAGGGTAGACTCACCCCTCCACTTT. It translates to CASSLRVDSPLHF.

The CDR3 DNA reads as TGTGCCAGTAGTACCAGCGGGAGGGGGTTCGGGGAGCTGTTTTTT. Its translation: CASSTSGRGFGELFF. The genes are TRBV19 and TRBJ2-2; 10 bases are shared with TRBD2. Losses at the gene ends were 4 bases for V and 7 bases for J; bases not matched to a gene: 6. The CDR3 runs to 15 residues. Germline V gene sequence: CDR1 LNHDA, CDR2 SQIVND (reference sequence).

This rearrangement joins TRBV4-1 to TRBJ2-7; possible D gene TRBD2, 5 bases. The CDR3 spans 14 residues. Germline lookup yields CDR1 MGHRA and CDR2 YSYEKL. Trimming left V 3 bases short and J 3 bases short, with 12 bases between. The CDR3: CASSQGTTSYEQYF. Written as DNA, the CDR3 is TGCGCCAGCAGCCAGGGTACCACTAGCTACGAGCAGTACTTC.

The rearrangement uses TRBV30 and TRBJ2-1; 11 bases fit TRBD2. Trimming at V came to 0 bases and at J to 10 bases, leaving 5 bases not matched to a gene. The CDR3 covers 14 residues. Germline V CDR1 and CDR2: GTSNPN, SVGIG (reference sequence). The CDR3 DNA follows: TGTGCCTGGAGTGTACTATCTAGCGGGAGGGAGCAGTTCTTC. Translating gives CAWSVLSSGREQFF.